This TCR beta chain originates from a study of identical twins. The CDR3 loop spans 11 amino acids. A remark on this clonotype: Its antigen is currently unknown.

Study results and limitations: Fewer insertions marked abundant cord blood beta clonotypes; young adult naive trended weakly, memory not at all. These conclusions were based on statistical analysis (cross-sectional, not following the same donors).

TCRdb reprocessed the 5' RACE reads with MiXCR, giving one entry per CDR3 protein. The sample yields about 1.7 million distinct CDR3 sequences, roughly a third seen once. This rearrangement joins TRBV12-3 or TRBV12-4 to TRBJ2-2; D is possibly TRBD2 (6 bases). Specimen: cord blood. The sequence was obtained from a newborn girl in good health. CDR3 bases: TGTGCAGACGGGGGTCCCGGGGAGCTGTTTTTT. Amino acid sequence: CADGGPGELFF.